One TCR beta chain is described in this entry. The antigen is unknown. Expressed TCRB transcripts were sequenced, since all the RNA that had been isolated was reverse transcribed. Profiling relied on immunoSEQ multiplex PCR, and the TCRdb table lists in-frame clones only, not all of them. The table shows some 120,000 clones, with around a sixth occurring only once. In all sorted populations, purity surpassed 95%. The CDR3 extends over 15 amino acids. The data originate from a study of beta chain features in type 1 diabetes. Study conclusions and caveats: Here, the possible influence of HLA type (on TCRB rearrangement) remained unresolved. When cDNA is sequenced, cells with high TCR expression could be over-represented. All four CD4+ subsets from Type 1 diabetes patients carried moderately but significantly shorter TCRB CDR3s.

The TCR was taken from a man younger than 35 with type 1 diabetes. The chain employs TRBV21-1 and TRBJ2-1; the DNA was not used to check the table's D call, TRBD1. TRBV21-1 is an annotated pseudogene. Source material: central memory CD4+ T cells from blood. The CDR3 here is CASSTEYRHYNEQFF. The CDR3, as DNA: TGTGCCAGCAGCACGGAATACCGACACTACAATGAGCAGTTCTTC.